The 27 T cell receptor beta chains below all came from one sample that was sequenced in a study of CD4 and CD8 cells across lung adenocarcinoma regions. TCRdb re-derived calls from the PCR reads in MiXCR, one entry per CDR3 protein. The sample yields several thousand distinct CDR3 sequences, 56% seen once. Sequenced input: CD4+ T cells from the center of a lung tumor. These receptors were obtained from a female donor with lung adenocarcinoma. The CD4 and CD8 labels of this study may be unreliable.

J is TRBJ1-2 and V is TRBV11-2; D is uncertain. The V and J ends lost 5 bases and 12 bases respectively, with 28 bases between them. Germline CDR1 SGHAT, CDR2 FQNNGV. The CDR3 totals 16 residues. The CDR3 here is CASSPWELHSEKVDTF. Here the CDR3 DNA reads TGTGCCAGCAGCCCCTGGGAGTTACATTCGGAAAAGGTTGACACCTTC.

This chain uses TRBV10-3 with TRBJ2-4; D is perhaps TRBD1 (6 bases). The CDR3 covers 14 residues. Germline CDR1 is ENHRY and CDR2 is SYGVKD. With 10 bases removed from V and 13 bases from J, the gap between germline ends came to 26 bases. CDR3 nucleotides: TGTGCCACCCGAGTAGCGTGGGACAAAAACACGCAGTACTTC. Amino acids: CATRVAWDKNTQYF.

The gene calls are TRBV6-5 and TRBJ2-7; D perhaps matches TRBD2 (6 bases). The CDR3 sequence is 15 residues long. Germline V gene data show CDR1 as MNHEY and CDR2 as SVGAGI. Deletions cut 0 bases from V and 4 bases from J, with 13 bases between. The CDR3 coding sequence is TGTGCCAGCAGTTACTCCCGGGGACTTATTTACGAGCAGTACTTC. Protein product: CASSYSRGLIYEQYF.

The chain is built from TRBV25-1 and TRBJ2-1; 7 positions match TRBD1. The germline CDR1 and CDR2 sequences are MGHDK and SYGVNS. CDR3 length equals 15 residues. V lost 3 bases to trimming and J lost 10 bases; unmatched junction nucleotides: 12. The CDR3 protein is CASSDRTRRQGEQFF. CDR3 coding DNA: TGTGCCAGCAGTGACCGCACGCGCAGACAGGGAGAGCAGTTCTTC. The full variable domain, completed using reference TRBV25-1 and TRBJ2-1, is EADIYQTPRYLVIGTGKKITLECSQTMGHDKMYWYQQDPGMELHLIHYSYGVNSTEKGDLSSESTVSRIRTEHFPLTLESARPSHTSQYLCASSDRTRRQGEQFFGPGTRLTVL.

This clonotype was counted a few times. This chain joins TRBV6-1 and TRBJ2-3; tentative D call: TRBD1 (6 bases). Germline values: CDR1 MNHNS, CDR2 SASEGT. This CDR3 is built from 14 residues. Trimming took 5 bases from V and 2 from J, leaving 11 bases between them. The CDR3 is CASSLRDNTDTQYF. The CDR3 region has the DNA TGTGCCAGCAGTCTCCGGGACAACACAGATACGCAGTATTTT.

This clonotype was detected once. This chain joins TRBV11-2 and TRBJ2-1; TRBD1 matches 7 bases. V dropped 3 bases and J dropped 2; count of bases not matched to a gene: 7. This CDR3 region has 16 residues. Germline CDR1 and CDR2: SGHAT and FQNNGV. CDR3 sequence reads: CASSFGTELPYNEQFF. CDR3 bases: TGTGCCAGCAGCTTCGGGACAGAACTACCCTACAATGAGCAGTTCTTC. Using reference TRBV11-2 and TRBJ2-1 for the parts outside the CDR3, the full variable domain is EAGVAQSPRYKIIEKRQSVAFWCNPISGHATLYWYQQILGQGPKLLIQFQNNGVVDDSQLPKDRFSAERLKGVDSTLKIQPAKLEDSAVYLCASSFGTELPYNEQFFGPGTRLTVL.

The table lists this clonotype with many counts. The chain carries TRBV25-1 and TRBJ2-2; 9 bases are shared with TRBD2. Germline CDR1 reads MGHDK; CDR2 reads SYGVNS. Unmatched junction bases numbered 7, after V lost 2 bases and J lost 3 bases. The CDR3 totals 17 residues. The CDR3 protein is CASSEPGLAGHTGELFF. The CDR3 bases are TGTGCCAGCAGTGAACCGGGACTAGCCGGTCACACCGGGGAGCTGTTTTTT.

V and J are TRBV6-1 and TRBJ2-7; D is uncertain. CDR3 size: 13 residues. V was shortened by 3 bases and J by 2 bases, with 8 bases between the two germline ends. Germline CDR1 and CDR2: MNHNS and SASEGT. This CDR3 is CASSEVQTYEQYF. The CDR3 DNA sequence: TGTGCCAGCAGTGAGGTGCAAACCTACGAGCAGTACTTC.

For this clonotype: The junction differs from germline at one of its ends, possibly a read error. The chain recombines TRBV10-1 with TRBJ2-3; 11 bases match TRBD2. Germline assignment: CDR1 WNHNN and CDR2 SYGVQD (reference sequence). CDR3 length equals 14 residues. Here the CDR3 DNA reads TGCGCGGGCAGTGGGGGACTAGCGGAAGGAGTCCAGTACTTT. Protein sequence: CAGSGGLAEGVQYF.

This clonotype was counted a few times. The V call is TRBV6-1, the J call TRBJ2-3, with 7 bases matching TRBD2. The V gene end was trimmed by 4 bases and the J gene end by 5 bases; junction bases not matched to a gene: 12. CDR3 size: 16 residues. The germline CDR1 and CDR2 sequences are MNHNS and SASEGT. The CDR3 nucleotides are TGTGCCAGCAGTGTCTCGGGCGGGAGAGCTAAAGATACGCAGTATTTT. Residues: CASSVSGGRAKDTQYF.

This clonotype occurred a few times. This chain links TRBV6-5 with TRBJ2-1; D is ambiguous. CDR3 length: 18 residues. Germline V gives CDR1 MNHEY, CDR2 SVGAGI. Trimming took off 0 bases at V and 7 bases at J, with 22 bases between the two ends. In nucleotides, the CDR3 is TGTGCCAGCAGTTACTCATTTTACGTGGGGTATATTTGGAATGAGCAGTTCTTC. Translating it yields CASSYSFYVGYIWNEQFF.

Remarks on this clonotype: Because the CDR3's place on the DNA is in doubt, the DNA is left out and the CDR3 is given as listed by TCRdb. V usage is TRBV27 and J usage is TRBJ2-1; no check of the table's D call, TRBD1, against the DNA was made. Germline V gene sequence: CDR1 MNHEY, CDR2 SMNVEV (reference sequence). The CDR3 contains 16 residues when both ends are counted. CDR3 loop: CASRSRVGGGTDTQYF.

The chain employs TRBV6-1 and TRBJ2-3, with 10 nucleotides matching TRBD2. After removal of 2 bases from V and 4 bases from J, the junction contained 12 bases not matched to a gene. The CDR3 has 18 amino acids. The germline gives CDR1 MNHNS, CDR2 SASEGT. CDR3: CASSELSASGSLADTQYF. The CDR3 DNA reads TGTGCCAGCAGTGAACTGTCCGCTAGCGGGAGTTTGGCAGATACGCAGTATTTT.

The V gene is TRBV6-1, the J gene TRBJ2-4; D may correspond to TRBD1 or TRBD2 (5 bases each). This CDR3 contains 14 residues. Germline lookup yields CDR1 MNHNS and CDR2 SASEGT. V gave up 5 bases and J gave up 8 bases, with 16 bases separating them. The CDR3 nucleotides are TGTGCCAGCAGTCCATCGACCGGGGCAGACATTCAGTACTTC. As protein: CASSPSTGADIQYF.

The chain has TRBV9 and TRBJ2-1; TRBD1 agrees at 9 bases. The junction had 4 bases not matched to a gene; V was cut back by 0 bases and J by 6 bases. CDR3 length equals 15 residues. CDR1 is SGDLS and CDR2 is YYNGEE in the germline V gene. The CDR3 sequence is CASSVDPTGGNEQFF. The CDR3 DNA reads TGTGCCAGCAGCGTAGACCCGACAGGGGGCAATGAGCAGTTCTTC.

The rearrangement links TRBV12-3 or TRBV12-4 to TRBJ2-7; no definite D call. Trimming removed 3 bases from V and 2 bases from J, with 8 bases in between. CDR3 length equals 13 residues. CDR3 amino acids: CASSFLRTYEQYF. CDR3 nucleotide sequence: TGTGCCAGCAGTTTTCTTCGAACCTACGAGCAGTACTTC.

This clonotype is large by share. V gene TRBV7-9 combines with J gene TRBJ2-1; 7 bases are a match to TRBD1. Germline CDR1 SEHNR, CDR2 FQNEAQ (reference sequence). This CDR3 is built from 14 residues. CDR3 nucleotide sequence: TGTGTACTGACAGGGTTGGGGATTAGGGATGAGCAGTTCTTC. As protein: CVLTGLGIRDEQFF.

This clonotype ranks as large. The chain employs TRBV27 and TRBJ2-1, with D tentatively TRBD2 (6 bases). Looked up from germline, CDR1 is MNHEY and CDR2 is SMNVEV (reference sequence). This CDR3 region has 14 residues. V lost 4 bases, J lost 4 bases, and 11 bases lay in between. CDR3 residues: CASSSSGLYNEQFF. Here the CDR3 DNA reads TGTGCCAGCAGTTCCTCGGGACTTTACAATGAGCAGTTCTTC.

The chain carries TRBV6-1 and TRBJ2-5; no firm D call. This CDR3 has 13 residues. Per the germline V gene, CDR1 is MNHNS and CDR2 is SASEGT. The V gene lost 6 bases and the J gene lost 7 bases, with 15 bases spanning the gap. The CDR3 DNA follows: TGTGCCAGCAGGAGGACGGCGTGGGGGACCCAGTACTTC. Its protein is CASRRTAWGTQYF.

Of note for this clonotype: A read error may produce the germline difference seen at one junction end. V is TRBV27 and J is TRBJ2-5; D gene ambiguous. Germline lookup yields CDR1 MNHEY and CDR2 SMNVEV (reference sequence). CDR3 length equals 16 residues. The CDR3: CASSSRLAGDQDTQYF. CDR3 coding DNA: TGTGCCAGCAGTTCCAGGTTGGCCGGAGACCAAGATACCCAGTATTTC.

V and J are TRBV6-1 and TRBJ2-1; 8 bases map to TRBD1. Germline loops: CDR1 MNHNS, CDR2 SASEGT. The CDR3 loop spans 18 amino acids. With 0 bases clipped from V and 6 bases from J, the junction kept 13 bases outside the gene matches. The CDR3 loop reads CASSEALPGQGFLNEQFF. The CDR3 DNA reads TGTGCCAGCAGTGAAGCGCTTCCTGGACAGGGTTTCCTCAATGAGCAGTTCTTC.

V gene TRBV6-1 combines with J gene TRBJ2-3, with 10 bases lining up with TRBD2. J lost 0 bases, V lost 6 bases, and 9 bases had no gene match. Germline loops: CDR1 MNHNS, CDR2 SASEGT. The CDR3 consists of 17 residues. The CDR3 sequence is CASRWASGSPSTDTQYF. The DNA of the CDR3 is TGTGCCAGCAGGTGGGCTAGCGGGAGTCCTAGCACAGATACGCAGTATTTT.

This clonotype was detected only a few times. This rearrangement joins TRBV6-1 to TRBJ2-1; maybe TRBD2 (5 bases). The germline V gene encodes CDR1 MNHNS and CDR2 SASEGT. V lost 6 bases and J 0 bases, leaving 9 bases between the germline ends. The CDR3 contains 14 residues. CDR3 in amino acids: CASRSGSSYNEQFF. CDR3 DNA sequence: TGTGCCAGCAGGTCGGGGAGCTCCTACAATGAGCAGTTCTTC.

The chain links TRBV6-1 to TRBJ2-5; D not resolved. Germline assignment: CDR1 MNHNS and CDR2 SASEGT. The germline V and J ends were trimmed by 4 bases and 11 bases, with 11 bases remaining between them. The CDR3 consists of 11 residues. The CDR3 region is CASSGCEAQYF. The CDR3, as DNA: TGTGCCAGCAGTGGCTGCGAGGCGCAGTACTTC.

This clonotype is a singleton in its sample. CDR3 nucleotide sequence: TGTGCCAGCAGCCCTAGGTACGGCGGGAACACATACGAGCAGTACTTC. As protein: CASSPRYGGNTYEQYF. V gene TRBV7-2 combines with J gene TRBJ2-1, with D perhaps matching TRBD2 (6 bases). The end of the DNA is better explained by TRBJ2-7, so the J call may be wrong. Germline V gene data show CDR1 as SGHTA and CDR2 as FQGNSA. This CDR3 spans 16 amino acids.

This chain joins TRBV6-1 and TRBJ2-2, with D perhaps matching TRBD2 (5 bases). The CDR3 runs 12 residues. The V end was cut by 6 bases, the J end by 16 bases, with 18 bases between. The germline V gene encodes CDR1 MNHNS and CDR2 SASEGT. In DNA, the CDR3 is TGTGCCAGCAGCTTCAACACCGGGAAGCAGTTTTTT. This encodes CASSFNTGKQFF.

This chain connects TRBV5-3 to TRBJ1-1, with TRBD1 matching over 10 bases. TRBV5-3 is known as an ORF, though its function is uncertain. V shed 4 bases, J shed 3 bases, and the junction held 9 bases outside the gene matches. This CDR3 has 16 amino acids. The CDR3 sequence: CARSPGTGDFDTEAFF. DNA of the CDR3: TGTGCCAGAAGCCCGGGGACAGGGGATTTTGACACTGAAGCTTTCTTT.